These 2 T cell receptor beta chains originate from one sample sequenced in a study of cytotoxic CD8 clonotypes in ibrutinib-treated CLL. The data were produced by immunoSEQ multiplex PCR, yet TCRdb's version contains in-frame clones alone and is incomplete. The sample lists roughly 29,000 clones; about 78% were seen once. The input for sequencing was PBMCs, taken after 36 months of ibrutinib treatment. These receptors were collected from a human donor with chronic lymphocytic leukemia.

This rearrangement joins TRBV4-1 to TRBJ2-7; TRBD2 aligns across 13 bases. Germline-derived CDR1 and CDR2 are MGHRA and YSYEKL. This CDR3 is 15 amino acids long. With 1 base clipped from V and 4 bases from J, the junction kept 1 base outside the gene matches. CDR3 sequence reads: CASSQATSGGYEQYF. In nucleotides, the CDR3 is TGCGCCAGCAGCCAAGCGACTAGCGGGGGGTACGAGCAGTACTTC.

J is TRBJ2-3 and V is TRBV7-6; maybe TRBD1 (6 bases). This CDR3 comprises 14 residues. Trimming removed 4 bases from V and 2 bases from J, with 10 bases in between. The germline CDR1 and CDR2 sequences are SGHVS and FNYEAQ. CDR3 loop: CASSSTGFTDTQYF. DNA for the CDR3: TGTGCCAGCAGCTCGACAGGTTTCACAGATACGCAGTATTTT.